This T cell receptor beta chain was identified during a study of T cell repertoires in cytomegalovirus infection. Study at large: Peptides in the study included HLA-C-restricted and HLA-B-restricted CMV epitopes.

TCRdb recomputed calls from the reads with MiXCR, one row per CDR3 protein. Here the sample spans nearly 700,000 distinct CDR3 sequences, around 35% being singletons. Unmatched junction bases numbered 7, after V lost 1 base and J lost 7 bases. The CDR3 contains 15 residues. Germline lookup yields CDR1 MGHRA and CDR2 YSYEKL. In regard to this clonotype: Antigen unknown.

The V call is TRBV4-1, the J call TRBJ1-5, with 7 nucleotides matching TRBD1. The TCR originated in a human donor in good health (CMV status not recorded). Some clones in this sample may be carry-over from other donors' samples. Specimen: cultured PBMCs, collected from culture after CMV antigen stimulation. CDR3 region: CASSQGQGPGQPQHF. The CDR3 nucleotides are TGCGCCAGCAGCCAAGGACAGGGCCCAGGGCAGCCCCAGCATTTT.